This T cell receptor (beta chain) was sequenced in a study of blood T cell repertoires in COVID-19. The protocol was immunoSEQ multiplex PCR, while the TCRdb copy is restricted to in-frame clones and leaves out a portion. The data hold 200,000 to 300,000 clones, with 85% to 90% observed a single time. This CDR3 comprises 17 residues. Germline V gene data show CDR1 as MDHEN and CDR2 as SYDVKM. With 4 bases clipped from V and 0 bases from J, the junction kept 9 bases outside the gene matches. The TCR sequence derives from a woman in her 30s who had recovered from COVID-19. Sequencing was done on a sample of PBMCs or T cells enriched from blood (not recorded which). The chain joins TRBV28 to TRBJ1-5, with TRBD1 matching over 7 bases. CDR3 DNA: TGTGCCAGCAGTTCCTCCGGGACAGTGCATAGCAATCAGCCCCAGCATTTT. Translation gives CASSSSGTVHSNQPQHF. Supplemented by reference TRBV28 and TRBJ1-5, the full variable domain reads DVKVTQSSRYLVKRTGEKVFLECVQDMDHENMFWYRQDPGLGLRLIYFSYDVKMKEKGDIPEGYSVSREKKERFSLILESASTNQTSMYLCASSSSGTVHSNQPQHFGDGTRLSIL.